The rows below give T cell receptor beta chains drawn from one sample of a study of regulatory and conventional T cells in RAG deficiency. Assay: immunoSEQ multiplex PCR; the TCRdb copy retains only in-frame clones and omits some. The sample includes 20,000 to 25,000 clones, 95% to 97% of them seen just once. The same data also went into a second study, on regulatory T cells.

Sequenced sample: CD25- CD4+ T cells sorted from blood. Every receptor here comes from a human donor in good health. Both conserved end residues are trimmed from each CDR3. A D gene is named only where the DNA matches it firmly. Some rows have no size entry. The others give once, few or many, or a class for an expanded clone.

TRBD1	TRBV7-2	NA	ASSPRDRVYNEQF
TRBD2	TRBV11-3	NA	ASSPVGGSEQY
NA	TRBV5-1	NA	ASSRDQETQY
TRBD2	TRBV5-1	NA	ASSSGLAGGPSYEQY
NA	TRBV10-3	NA	AITADFTDTQY
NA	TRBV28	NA	ASISGEASRKGYT
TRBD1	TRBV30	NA	AWSRTGMIHYGYT
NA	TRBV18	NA	ASSPPPGGAQH
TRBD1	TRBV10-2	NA	ASSSQTGGHGYT
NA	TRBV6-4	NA	AGSPTGHSNQPQH
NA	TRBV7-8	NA	ASSSSVMVNTEAF
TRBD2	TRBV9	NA	ASSVGGGGVPYNEQF
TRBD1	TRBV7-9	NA	ASSLALGQGKDGYT
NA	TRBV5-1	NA	ASSLGGADTQY
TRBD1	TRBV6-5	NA	ASNPGQGYGYT
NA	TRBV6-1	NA	ASSEASGYDSPLH
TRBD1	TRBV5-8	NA	ASSLILQGDYGYT
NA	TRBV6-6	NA	ASRPTGFDGNTIY
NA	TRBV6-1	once	ASSEVISYSPLH
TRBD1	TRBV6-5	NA	ASSRDRTYEQY
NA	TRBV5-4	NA	ASSLAGDTDTQY
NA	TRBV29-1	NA	SVSRLMNTEAF
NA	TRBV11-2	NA	ASSLGLSNTGELF
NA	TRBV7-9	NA	ASSLRRGVIGTGELF
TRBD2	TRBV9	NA	ASSAVAGDPTGELF
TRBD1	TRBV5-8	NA	ASSFRGPTNEKLF
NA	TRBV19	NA	ASSTQGFNYGYT
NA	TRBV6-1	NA	ASSDEEGLAFGYT
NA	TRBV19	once	ASSILQGETQY
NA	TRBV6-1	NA	ASSATVNTEAF
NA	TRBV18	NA	ASSPTDSYGYT
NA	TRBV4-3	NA	ASSQGVETGEAF
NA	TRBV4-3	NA	ASSQDFRRGELF
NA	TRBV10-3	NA	AISGGEKLF
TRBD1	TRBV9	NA	ASSANDRAGYNSPLH
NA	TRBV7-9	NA	ASSQLITGGQETQY
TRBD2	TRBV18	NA	ASSPTSGEFSYNEQF
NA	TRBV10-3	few	AISESQGTNEAF
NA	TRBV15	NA	ATSSYSGNTIY
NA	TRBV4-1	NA	ASSRDLQGLSNQPQH
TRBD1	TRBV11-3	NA	ASSLVQGAPNTEAF
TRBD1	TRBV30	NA	AWIQGATEAF
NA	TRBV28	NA	ASSLVGGANEKLF